One and the same sample provided the 27 T cell receptor beta chains below, sequenced in a study of cytomegalovirus exposure and HLA in healthy donors. Vbeta (60) and Jbeta (13) primers were used in the PCR. Profiling relied on immunoSEQ multiplex PCR, and the TCRdb table lists in-frame clones only, not all of them. The table lists approximately 100,000 clones, 80% to 90% of them singletons. The sequenced sample was PBMCs. These receptors were obtained from a woman younger than 35 in good health and CMV-seronegative.

The chain links TRBV5-1 to TRBJ2-3, with D unresolved. V lost 2 bases to trimming and J lost 2 bases, with 18 bases between them. Germline lookup yields CDR1 SGHRS and CDR2 YFSETQ. This CDR3 has 17 residues. The CDR3 protein is CASSFWSSGPLTDTQYF. CDR3 nucleotide sequence: TGCGCCAGCAGCTTTTGGAGTAGTGGTCCTCTCACAGATACGCAGTATTTT. Supplemented by reference TRBV5-1 and TRBJ2-3, the full variable domain reads KAGVTQTPRYLIKTRGQQVTLSCSPISGHRSVSWYQQTPGQGLQFLFEYFSETQRNKGNFPGRFSGRQFSNSRSEMNVSTLELGDSALYLCASSFWSSGPLTDTQYFGPGTRLTVL.

The CDR3 region is CASSLQEGTLTQYF. The CDR3 DNA reads as TGCGCCAGCAGCTTGCAGGAAGGAACCCTGACCCAGTACTTC. V usage is TRBV5-1 and J usage is TRBJ2-5; D not certain. The CDR3 is 14 residues long. V was shortened by 1 base and J by 7 bases, with 14 bases between the two germline ends. Germline V gene lookup returns CDR1 SGHRS and CDR2 YFSETQ.

The genes are TRBV9 and TRBJ1-2, with D perhaps matching TRBD1 (6 bases). V was clipped by 4 bases and J by 3 bases, with 16 bases between them. Germline CDR1 SGDLS, CDR2 YYNGEE. This CDR3 is 15 amino acids long. The CDR3 coding sequence is TGTGCCAGCAGCTCCACCCCGACAGGCTACTATGGCTACACCTTC. This translates into CASSSTPTGYYGYTF.

This chain links TRBV2 with TRBJ2-5, with TRBD2 identical over 12 bases. CDR3 length: 15 amino acids. Trimming at V came to 4 bases and at J to 4 bases, leaving 4 bases not matched to a gene. Germline V gives CDR1 SNHLY, CDR2 FYNNEI. CDR3 protein: CASSGGLAGRETQYF. CDR3 DNA sequence: TGTGCCAGCAGTGGTGGACTAGCGGGAAGAGAGACCCAGTACTTC.

This clone was seen a single time. The V and J genes are TRBV19 and TRBJ1-5; possible D gene TRBD1, 5 bases. The CDR3 length is 17 residues. V shed 4 bases and J shed 3 bases, with 19 bases lying between them. From germline, CDR1 is LNHDA and CDR2 SQIVND (reference sequence). The CDR3 protein is CASSSPAGPRFNQPQHF. The CDR3, as DNA: TGTGCCAGTAGTAGCCCGGCGGGGCCCCGGTTCAATCAGCCCCAGCATTTT. The entire variable domain, with the rest obtained from reference TRBV19 and TRBJ1-5, is as follows: DGGITQSPKYLFRKEGQNVTLSCEQNLNHDAMYWYRQDPGQGLRLIYYSQIVNDFQKGDIAEGYSVSREKKESFPLTVTSAQKNPTAFYLCASSSPAGPRFNQPQHFGDGTRLSIL.

As to this clone: The same CDR3 is also encoded by other DNA sequences in this sample. The chain is built from TRBV9 and TRBJ2-3; D perhaps matches TRBD1 (5 bases). V shed 0 bases and J shed 3 bases, with 11 bases lying between them. Germline V gene sequence: CDR1 SGDLS, CDR2 YYNGEE. The CDR3 is 15 residues long. CDR3 sequence (DNA): TGTGCCAGCAGCGTAGAGGGGTTGGGGACAGATACGCAGTATTTT. It codes for CASSVEGLGTDTQYF.

Comments on this clone: Within the sample, other DNA sequences also encode this same CDR3. This chain connects TRBV5-1 to TRBJ1-1; D remains ambiguous. Per the germline V gene, CDR1 is SGHRS and CDR2 is YFSETQ. This CDR3 has 15 amino acids. The ends were cut back, 1 base at V and 4 bases at J, with 14 bases in the middle. The CDR3 loop is CASSLLFEGGTEAFF. The DNA of the CDR3 is TGCGCCAGCAGCTTGTTGTTTGAAGGCGGCACTGAAGCTTTCTTT.

V usage is TRBV5-4 and J usage is TRBJ2-7; D unclear. The CDR3 is 13 residues long. CDR1 and CDR2 from the germline V gene are SGHNT and YYREEE (reference sequence). The ends were cut back, 0 bases at V and 7 bases at J, with 11 bases in the middle. The chain's CDR3 is CASSLVDSSEQYF. CDR3 coding DNA: TGTGCCAGCAGCTTGGTAGACTCGTCGGAGCAGTACTTC.

The J gene is TRBJ2-1, the V gene TRBV7-2; 12 bases are shared with TRBD2. Germline loops: CDR1 SGHTA, CDR2 FQGNSA. The CDR3 has 15 amino acids. The J segment lost 4 bases and the V segment lost 4 bases, leaving 2 bases of the junction unmatched. The CDR3 protein is CASSSSGGGYNEQFF. The CDR3 DNA follows: TGTGCCAGCAGCTCTAGCGGGGGGGGTTACAATGAGCAGTTCTTC.

This clone was observed many times. The V gene is TRBV6-5, the J gene TRBJ1-4, with unresolved D. Trimming took off 4 bases at V and 2 bases at J, with 2 bases between the two ends. Germline loops: CDR1 MNHEY, CDR2 SVGAGI. This CDR3 region has 12 residues. CDR3 sequence: CASSSTNEKLFF. CDR3 sequence (DNA): TGTGCCAGCAGTTCTACTAATGAAAAACTGTTTTTT.

Remarks on this clone: The junction differs from germline at one of its ends, possibly a read error. The chain links TRBV7-9 to TRBJ1-1, with TRBD1 identical over 7 bases. The CDR3 totals 12 residues. Germline V CDR1 and CDR2: SEHNR, FQNEAQ (reference sequence). CDR3 residues: CSSSLEDREAFF. Here the CDR3 DNA reads TGTTCCAGCAGCTTAGAGGACAGGGAAGCTTTCTTT.

This clone has a single count. The V gene is TRBV30, the J gene TRBJ1-1, with D unclear. There are 13 residues in the CDR3. Germline CDR1 GTSNPN, CDR2 SVGIG (reference sequence). V lost 1 base to trimming and J lost 5 bases, with 11 bases between them. Here the CDR3 reads CAWSDGRETEAFF. CDR3 in DNA: TGTGCCTGGAGTGACGGGCGGGAGACTGAAGCTTTCTTT. Supplemented by reference TRBV30 and TRBJ1-1, the full variable domain reads SQTIHQWPATLVQPVGSPLSLECTVEGTSNPNLYWYRQAAGRGLQLLFYSVGIGQISSEVPQNLSASRPQDRQFILSSKKLLLSDSGFYLCAWSDGRETEAFFGQGTRLTVV.

The genes are TRBV6-5 and TRBJ2-7, with 8 bases matching TRBD1. CDR1 MNHEY and CDR2 SVGAGI come from the germline V gene. The CDR3 length is 14 residues. V trimming: 6 bases; J trimming: 6 bases; junction bases outside the gene matches: 10. In DNA form, the CDR3 reads TGTGCCAGCAGGAGACAGGGGTATGAGGGCGAGCAGTACTTC. Amino acid sequence: CASRRQGYEGEQYF.

The chain carries TRBV28 and TRBJ2-7; 9 bases line up with TRBD1. This CDR3 comprises 15 residues. Looked up from germline, CDR1 is MDHEN and CDR2 is SYDVKM. With 6 bases clipped from V and 2 bases from J, the junction kept 8 bases outside the gene matches. CDR3 in DNA: TGTGCCAGCAGCTCGTACAGGGGGCTCACCTACGAGCAGTACTTC. This translates into CASSSYRGLTYEQYF. Full variable domain (outside the CDR3, taken from reference TRBV28 and TRBJ2-7): DVKVTQSSRYLVKRTGEKVFLECVQDMDHENMFWYRQDPGLGLRLIYFSYDVKMKEKGDIPEGYSVSREKKERFSLILESASTNQTSMYLCASSSYRGLTYEQYFGPGTRLTVT.

The chain links TRBV30 to TRBJ1-4; D is ambiguous. The CDR3 sequence is 14 residues long. Germline CDR1 reads GTSNPN; CDR2 reads SVGIG (reference sequence). Trimming removed 4 bases at V and 3 bases at J, with 12 bases between. The CDR3 loop reads CAWTPGTSNEKLFF. The CDR3 nucleotides are TGTGCCTGGACCCCCGGTACGTCTAATGAAAAACTGTTTTTT.

The chain has TRBV21-1 and TRBJ1-4; the table gives TRBD1 as D, unverified against the DNA. TRBV21-1 is shown as a pseudogene. The CDR3 is made up of 15 amino acids. The CDR3 DNA follows: TGTGCCAGCAGCCCTGGGGGACAGGGTAATGAAAAACTGTTTTTT. Translated: CASSPGGQGNEKLFF.

The chain couples TRBV19 to TRBJ2-2; TRBD2 matches 11 bases. The V gene's germline CDR1 is LNHDA and CDR2 SQIVND (reference sequence). The CDR3 sequence is 16 residues long. V lost 5 bases to trimming and J lost 6 bases; unmatched junction nucleotides: 8. This chain's CDR3 is CASSHVLAGGSGELFF. In DNA, the CDR3 is TGTGCCAGTAGTCATGTCCTAGCGGGGGGTTCCGGGGAGCTGTTTTTT.

V gene TRBV6-4 combines with J gene TRBJ2-2; 7 bases fit TRBD1. The trim removed 6 bases at V and 7 bases at J, leaving 5 bases unmatched. The CDR3 has 13 amino acids. Germline V gives CDR1 MRHNA, CDR2 SNTAGT. CDR3 nucleotides: TGTGCCAGCAGCCTGACAGGGAGCGGGGAGCTGTTTTTT. It encodes CASSLTGSGELFF.

The rearrangement uses TRBV11-2 and TRBJ1-1; 10 bases align to TRBD1. Germline V gene data show CDR1 as SGHAT and CDR2 as FQNNGV. The CDR3 has 18 residues. V lost 1 base to trimming and J lost 1 base; unmatched junction nucleotides: 9. The CDR3 is CASSLVGTGAIGNTEAFF. CDR3 sequence (DNA): TGTGCCAGCAGCTTAGTTGGGACAGGGGCCATCGGGAACACTGAAGCTTTCTTT.

V and J are TRBV6-1 and TRBJ2-2; 7 nucleotides match TRBD2. The CDR3 covers 17 residues. The germline V gene encodes CDR1 MNHNS and CDR2 SASEGT. With V trimmed by 6 bases and J by 3 bases, 13 bases remained unmatched. CDR3 residues: CASRESLGLADTGELFF. For the CDR3, the DNA is TGTGCCAGCAGGGAATCGCTCGGGCTAGCGGACACCGGGGAGCTGTTTTTT.

This chain connects TRBV5-1 to TRBJ2-2, with D tentatively TRBD1 (7 bases). Germline CDR1 reads SGHRS; CDR2 reads YFSETQ. The length of the CDR3 is 15 residues. V gave up 4 bases and J gave up 1 base, with 11 bases separating them. The CDR3 sequence is CASSGRTGNTGELFF. CDR3 DNA: TGCGCCAGCAGCGGGAGGACAGGGAACACCGGGGAGCTGTTTTTT.

V usage is TRBV7-9 and J usage is TRBJ2-7, with D perhaps matching TRBD1 (6 bases). Germline V lookup: CDR1 SEHNR, CDR2 FQNEAQ (reference sequence). V dropped 5 bases and J dropped 1 base, with 15 bases sitting between them. The CDR3 contains 15 residues. CDR3 amino acids: CASSPKVGASYEQYF. CDR3 DNA: TGTGCCAGCAGCCCAAAGGTGGGGGCGTCCTACGAGCAGTACTTC.

This chain connects TRBV5-1 to TRBJ2-3; 9 bases map to TRBD2. V shed 7 bases and J 6 bases; nucleotides not matched to a gene: 9. The CDR3 is made up of 14 amino acids. The germline V gene has CDR1 SGHRS and CDR2 YFSETQ. The CDR3 region is CASAPGTSSDTQYF. CDR3 bases: TGCGCCAGCGCCCCCGGGACTAGCTCCGATACGCAGTATTTT.

A word on this clone: Its ends do not fully match the called genes, so a read error is possible. The chain employs TRBV7-9 and TRBJ2-7; TRBD1 agrees at 8 bases. The CDR3 is 13 amino acids. Germline V lookup: CDR1 SEHNR, CDR2 FQNEAQ (reference sequence). The chain's CDR3 is CSSSLNRGDEQYF. CDR3 in DNA: TGTTCCAGCAGCTTAAACAGGGGGGACGAGCAGTACTTC.

The chain joins TRBV7-2 to TRBJ2-7, with D unclear. V was shortened by 5 bases and J by 9 bases, with 11 bases between the two germline ends. The CDR3 has 11 residues. Germline-derived CDR1 and CDR2 are SGHTA and FQGNSA. In nucleotides, the CDR3 is TGTGCCAGCAGCGTAGGTACCGGGCAGTACTTC. This encodes CASSVGTGQYF.

The chain links TRBV10-3 to TRBJ1-2, with 8 positions matching TRBD1. This CDR3 has 15 amino acids. The V and J ends lost 6 bases and 0 bases, in that order; junction bases with no gene match: 6. Germline V lookup: CDR1 ENHRY, CDR2 SYGVKD. CDR3 nucleotides: TGTGCCATCAGGGGGACAGGTCCAGCTAACTATGGCTACACCTTC. Translation: CAIRGTGPANYGYTF.

V usage is TRBV19 and J usage is TRBJ2-3; D is unclear. This CDR3 spans 12 amino acids. The V gene's germline CDR1 is LNHDA and CDR2 SQIVND (reference sequence). V was cut by 8 bases and J by 6 bases, with 12 bases left in between. The CDR3 loop is CASGPLSDTQYF. CDR3 sequence (DNA): TGTGCCAGTGGGCCTTTATCGGATACGCAGTATTTT.